The 3 T cell receptor beta chains presented below share a single source sample, sequenced in a study of patients and donors after allogeneic stem cell transplantation. A single record per CDR3 protein comes from TCRdb applying MiXCR to the RT-PCR reads. The sample lists 190,000 or so distinct CDR3 sequences; roughly two fifths were seen once. Sequencing input: blood, either unsorted or a sorted T cell fraction (not recorded which). These receptors were obtained from a human donor who was either an allogeneic HSCT recipient or a stem cell or donor lymphocyte infusion donor (not recorded which). It is not recorded whose cells these are; they may come from a transplant donor.

In this sample, this clonotype turned up a few times. The chain combines TRBV12-3 or TRBV12-4 with TRBJ1-1; 9 nucleotides match TRBD1. CDR3 size: 15 residues. V lost 1 base to trimming and J lost 5 bases; unmatched junction nucleotides: 5. CDR3 in amino acids: CASSLVVGTGTEAFF. In DNA, the CDR3 is TGTGCCAGCAGTTTAGTTGTAGGGACAGGGACTGAAGCTTTCTTT.

This chain uses TRBV20-1 with TRBJ2-3; D is possibly TRBD2 (6 bases). This CDR3 contains 16 residues. Germline lookup yields CDR1 DFQATT and CDR2 SNEGSKA (reference sequence). Between the trimmed V and J ends, which lost 3 bases and 3 bases, there was a span of 19 bases. The CDR3 bases are TGCAGTGCTAGGTCTGAGTGGGGGGTGGAAACAGATACGCAGTATTTT. This sequence encodes CSARSEWGVETDTQYF.

This clonotype was counted a few times. The CDR3 DNA follows: TGTGCCACCAGCAGAGACACAGGGAACATTCAGTACTTC. Translated, it gives CATSRDTGNIQYF. The rearrangement uses TRBV15 and TRBJ2-4; maybe TRBD1 (6 bases). The CDR3 consists of 13 residues. The V end lost 0 bases, the J end lost 7 bases, and 7 bases lay between the germline ends. Germline V gene lookup returns CDR1 LNHNV and CDR2 YYDKDF (reference sequence).